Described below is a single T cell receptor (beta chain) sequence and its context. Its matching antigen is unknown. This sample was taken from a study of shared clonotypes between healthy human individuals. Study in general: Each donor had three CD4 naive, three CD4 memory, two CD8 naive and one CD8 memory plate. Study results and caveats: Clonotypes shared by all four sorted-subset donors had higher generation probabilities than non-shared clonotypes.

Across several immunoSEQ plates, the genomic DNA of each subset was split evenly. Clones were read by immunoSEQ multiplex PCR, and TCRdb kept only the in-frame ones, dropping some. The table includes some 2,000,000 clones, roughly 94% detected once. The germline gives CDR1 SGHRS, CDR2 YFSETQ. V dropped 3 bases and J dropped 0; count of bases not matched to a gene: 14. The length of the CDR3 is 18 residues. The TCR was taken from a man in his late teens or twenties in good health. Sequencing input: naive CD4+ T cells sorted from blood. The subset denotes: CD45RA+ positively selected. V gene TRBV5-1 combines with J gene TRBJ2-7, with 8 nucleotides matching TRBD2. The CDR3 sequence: CASSSLGPAGVISYEQYF. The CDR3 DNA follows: TGCGCCAGCAGCTCCCTCGGGCCAGCGGGGGTAATCTCCTACGAGCAGTACTTC. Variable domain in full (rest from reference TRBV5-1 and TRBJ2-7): KAGVTQTPRYLIKTRGQQVTLSCSPISGHRSVSWYQQTPGQGLQFLFEYFSETQRNKGNFPGRFSGRQFSNSRSEMNVSTLELGDSALYLCASSSLGPAGVISYEQYFGPGTRLTVT.